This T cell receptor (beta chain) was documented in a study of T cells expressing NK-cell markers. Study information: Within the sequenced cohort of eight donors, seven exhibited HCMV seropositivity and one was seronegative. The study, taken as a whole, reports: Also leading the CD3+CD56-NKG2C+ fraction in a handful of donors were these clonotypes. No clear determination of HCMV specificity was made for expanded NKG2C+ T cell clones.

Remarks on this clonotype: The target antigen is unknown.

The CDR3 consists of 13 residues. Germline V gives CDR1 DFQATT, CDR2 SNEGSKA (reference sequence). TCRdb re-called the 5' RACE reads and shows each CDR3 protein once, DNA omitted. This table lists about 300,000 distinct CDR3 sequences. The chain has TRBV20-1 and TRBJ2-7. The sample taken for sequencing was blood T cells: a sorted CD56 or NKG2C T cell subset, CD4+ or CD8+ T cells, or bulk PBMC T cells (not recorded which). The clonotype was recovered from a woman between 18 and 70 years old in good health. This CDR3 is CSARGRDSYEQYF.